The present entry profiles one T cell receptor (beta chain) with its context. The antigen remains unidentified. Reverse transcription of 0.5 to 1 ug RNA was performed with random hexamers. The method of amplification for TCR beta CDR3 was immunoSEQ multiplex PCR, covering 54 Vbeta and 13 Jbeta. Each CDR3 protein is one row after TCRdb ran MiXCR on the immunoSEQ multiplex PCR reads. The sample holds approximately 150,000 distinct CDR3 sequences; approximately 96% are singletons and the top ten take more than 0.075%. The data were taken from a study of CD8 T cells in Susac syndrome. Broader study findings: Individuals included in the TCR sequencing and HLA analysis were acknowledged by the study to be relatively few in number. The Susac syndrome CD4+ T cell repertoires displayed no clonal expansion.

The CDR3 extends over 13 amino acids. Germline V gives CDR1 SGHDT, CDR2 YYEEEE. The germline V and J ends were trimmed by 4 bases and 3 bases, with 9 bases remaining between them. Both CD4+ and CD8+ T cells were negatively isolated, and TEMRA cells underwent FACS enrichment. What was sequenced was CD4+ T cells from PBMCs. The chain recombines TRBV5-6 with TRBJ2-3; perhaps TRBD2 as D (6 bases). This sequence was found in a human donor with Susac syndrome. The CDR3 loop reads CASSTGRTDTQYF. CDR3 nucleotides: TGTGCCAGCAGCACGGGGAGGACAGATACGCAGTATTTT.